This T cell receptor (beta chain) was recorded in a study of cytomegalovirus exposure and HLA in healthy donors. CDR3 length equals 13 residues. Germline assignment: CDR1 MDHEN and CDR2 SYDVKM. V lost 3 bases, J lost 6 bases, and 3 bases stayed unmatched. The PCR had 60 Vbeta and 13 Jbeta primers. Profiling relied on immunoSEQ multiplex PCR, and the TCRdb table lists in-frame clones only, not all of them. The data show 150,000 to 200,000 clones, with roughly four fifths seen just once and about 3.8% held by the top ten. The genes are TRBV28 and TRBJ1-1; the match to TRBD1 covers 8 bases. The TCR sequence derives from a man in his forties or fifties in good health and CMV-seropositive. The sample taken for sequencing was PBMCs. DNA for the CDR3: TGTGCCAGCAGTTTGGACAGGGTTGCTGAAGCTTTCTTT. Encoded protein: CASSLDRVAEAFF.